This T cell receptor (beta chain) was identified during a study of spatial heterogeneity in lung cancer. About the study: Averaged across combinations, each unique TCR and UMI pairing appeared more than ten times in raw reads, which were uncorrected. Overall study findings and caveats: Blood contained ubiquitous expanded tumor TCRs more at resection than at follow-up.

This clonotype was seen repeatedly, ten times or more. Its specificity is unknown. CDR1 SEHNR and CDR2 FQNEAQ come from the germline V gene (reference sequence). V dropped 8 bases and J dropped 7 bases, with 9 bases sitting between them. CDR3 length: 11 residues. A unique molecular identifier was attached to every TCR cDNA molecule. TCRdb ran MiXCR on the 5' RACE reads and lists one entry per CDR3 protein. The data hold some 83,000 distinct CDR3 sequences, with under 8.5% observed a single time. Indicated time point: sample taken at primary tumor resection. The study sequenced unsorted whole RNA from tumor, nontumor lung or frozen PBMC.

This sequence joins TRBV7-9 and TRBJ2-1; no reliable D call. The sequencing used PBMCs, collected at surgery. The source is a male donor with early-stage non-small cell lung cancer. CDR3 residues: CASEEVNEQFF. The CDR3 DNA reads as TGTGCCAGCGAAGAAGTGAATGAGCAGTTCTTC.